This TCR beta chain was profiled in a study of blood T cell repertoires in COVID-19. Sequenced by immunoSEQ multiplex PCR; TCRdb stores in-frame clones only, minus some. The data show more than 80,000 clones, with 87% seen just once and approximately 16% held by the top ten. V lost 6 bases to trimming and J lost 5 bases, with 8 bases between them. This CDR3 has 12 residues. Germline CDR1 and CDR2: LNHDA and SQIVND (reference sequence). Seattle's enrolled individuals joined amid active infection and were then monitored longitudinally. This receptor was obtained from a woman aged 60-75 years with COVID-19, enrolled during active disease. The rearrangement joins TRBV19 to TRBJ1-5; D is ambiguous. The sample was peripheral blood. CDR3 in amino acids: CASSPTDQPQHF. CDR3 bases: TGTGCCAGTAGCCCAACAGATCAGCCCCAGCATTTT. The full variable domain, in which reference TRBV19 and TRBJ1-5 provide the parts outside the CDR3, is DGGITQSPKYLFRKEGQNVTLSCEQNLNHDAMYWYRQDPGQGLRLIYYSQIVNDFQKGDIAEGYSVSREKKESFPLTVTSAQKNPTAFYLCASSPTDQPQHFGDGTRLSIL.